This T cell receptor beta chain stems from a study of Graves' ophthalmopathy and Graves' hyperthyroidism. Study-level results: Most expanded clonotypes in thyroid above 0.001 frequency also showed up in blood. Sensitivity reached approximately 71% and specificity around 76% when the model predicted ophthalmopathy progression.

The length of the CDR3 is 12 residues. Germline loops: CDR1 DFQATT, CDR2 SNEGSKA (reference sequence). Newly diagnosed, the hyperthyroidism patients had under 2 months' duration and were aged 18 to 65. Excluded: other autoimmune disease, uncontrolled infection, pregnancy or lactation. Amplified material comprised TCR beta CDR3 regions derived from RNA transcripts. Investigators did first-round RT-PCR with HTBI primers, then second-round multiplex PCR. MiXCR was run by TCRdb on the multiplex PCR reads, yielding one entry per CDR3 protein. The sample has 400,000 to 450,000 distinct CDR3 sequences, 20% to 25% seen once. This clonotype was seen ten or more times. Antigen specificity is unknown.

The rearrangement links TRBV20-1 to TRBJ1-2, with D tentatively TRBD1 (6 bases). Input material: peripheral blood. This clonotype was sampled from a woman between 18 and 29 years old with stable Graves' hyperthyroidism. CDR3 sequence reads: CKGGSLSYGYTF. The CDR3 DNA sequence: TGCAAAGGGGGATCCCTTAGCTATGGCTACACCTTC.